This TCR beta chain was recovered during a study of blood T cells in healthy people across ages. To note about this clonotype: One junction end does not reproduce the germline sequence, and a read error may be involved.

The CDR3 spans 14 residues. The V gene's germline CDR1 is DFQATT and CDR2 SNEGSKA (reference sequence). In each sample, at least 7 million PBMCs were isolated. Through a sample-barcoded 5' primer and a J-beta primer mix, a second PCR was run for roughly 7 to 12 cycles. TCRdb used MiXCR to reprocess the 5' RACE reads, holding one entry per CDR3 protein. Among about 930,000 distinct CDR3 sequences listed, around 29% were seen once. Another study also made use of these data, one on T cells of mothers and their children. That report notes: The donors comprised roughly 6 children and their three healthy Caucasian mothers. Slightly higher but non-significant overlap marked related mother-child pairs versus unrelated pairs.

The chain joins TRBV20-1 to TRBJ1-4, with D unclear. This clonotype was sampled from a middle-aged woman in good health. Specimen: blood. CDR3 sequence reads: CSASNGATNKKLFF. In DNA form, the CDR3 reads TGCAGTGCTAGTAACGGTGCAACTAATAAAAAACTGTTTTTT.